The source of this T cell receptor (beta chain) is a study of radiotherapy plus CTLA-4 blockade in lung cancer. Study overall: Across the patients, objective responses occurred in about 18%, and disease control in roughly 33%.

Profiling relied on immunoSEQ multiplex PCR, and the TCRdb table lists in-frame clones only, not all of them. This sample has 85,000 to 100,000 clones; about three quarters occur once, and the top ten carry roughly an eighth. This clone was counted only a few times. Its antigen is not known. Findings and limits, study-wide: Together with interferon-beta, which increased in serum after radiation, early dynamic changes in blood T cell clones were reportedly the best predictors of response. Radiotherapy with ipilimumab was followed by blood expansion of tumor-derived clones.

Per the germline V gene, CDR1 is LNHNV and CDR2 is YYDKDF (reference sequence). V lost 4 bases and J lost 5, with 14 bases in between. The CDR3 covers 14 residues. The sequence derives from a human donor with non-small cell lung cancer that progressed on radiotherapy plus ipilimumab. This sample comprised peripheral blood, obtained from a patient treated with radiotherapy plus ipilimumab. The chain joins TRBV15 to TRBJ2-5; tentatively, D is TRBD2 (7 bases). CDR3 sequence reads: CATSTRGPVETQYF. The CDR3 coding sequence is TGTGCCACCAGCACGCGGGGGCCCGTGGAGACCCAGTACTTC.